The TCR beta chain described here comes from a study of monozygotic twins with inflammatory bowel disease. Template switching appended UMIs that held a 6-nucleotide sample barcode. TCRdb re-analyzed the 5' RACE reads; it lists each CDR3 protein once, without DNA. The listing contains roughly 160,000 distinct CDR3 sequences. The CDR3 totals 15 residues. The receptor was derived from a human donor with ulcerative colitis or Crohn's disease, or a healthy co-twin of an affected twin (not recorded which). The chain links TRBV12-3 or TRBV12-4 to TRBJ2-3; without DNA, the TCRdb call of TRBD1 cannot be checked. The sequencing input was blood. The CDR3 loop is CASTSAGLSTDTQYF.